The 9 T cell receptor beta chains presented below share a single source sample, sequenced in a study of naive and memory T cell subsets. Two oligonucleotides, mixed equimolar, formed the beta constant-region primer covering TRBC1 and TRBC2. MiXCR, applied by TCRdb to the UMI-ligation and nested PCR reads, yields one record per CDR3 protein. Of tens of thousands of distinct CDR3 sequences detected, about an eighth appear once; the ten largest clones hold approximately 0.93%. The sequencing input was central memory CD4+ T cells from blood. Receptor source: a human donor in good health.

This clonotype is judged medium-sized. The chain carries TRBV20-1 and TRBJ1-6; maybe TRBD1 (5 bases). The CDR3 has 16 amino acids. Deletions cut 2 bases from V and 9 bases from J, with 20 bases between. Germline lookup yields CDR1 DFQATT and CDR2 SNEGSKA (reference sequence). CDR3 in amino acids: CSARSPQGRAASPLHF. In nucleotides, the CDR3 is TGCAGTGCTAGATCCCCCCAAGGCAGGGCGGCTTCACCCCTCCACTTT.

The rearrangement uses TRBV10-3 and TRBJ1-1; a weak D match, TRBD1 (6 bases). The V end lost 7 bases, the J end lost 1 base, and 13 bases lay between the germline ends. The CDR3 has 14 amino acids. CDR1 is ENHRY and CDR2 is SYGVKD in the germline V gene. The CDR3 spells CAINADSKNTEAFF. The DNA for the CDR3 is TGTGCCATCAATGCGGACAGCAAGAACACTGAAGCTTTCTTT.

This clonotype was seen repeatedly, ten times or more. The DNA of the CDR3 is TGTGCCAGCAGTCGACAGACGAACACTGAAGCTTTCTTT. Its translation: CASSRQTNTEAFF. The V gene is TRBV6-5, the J gene TRBJ1-1, with D tentatively TRBD1 (5 bases). V lost 5 bases to trimming and J lost 1 base, with 8 bases between them. The CDR3 totals 13 residues. Germline V gene sequence: CDR1 MNHEY, CDR2 SVGAGI.

The chain uses TRBV14 and TRBJ2-3, with D unclear. From germline, CDR1 is SGHDN and CDR2 FVKESK. The V and J ends lost 4 bases and 0 bases respectively, with 8 bases between them. This CDR3 spans 14 amino acids. CDR3 nucleotide sequence: TGTGCCAGCAGCCTATTGGCGAGCACAGATACGCAGTATTTT. Its protein product is CASSLLASTDTQYF.

V usage is TRBV24-1 and J usage is TRBJ2-3; TRBD2 is a possible D gene (6 bases). Germline V gene data show CDR1 as KGHDR and CDR2 as SFDVKD. This CDR3 spans 16 amino acids. Trimming took off 1 base at V and 4 bases at J, with 14 bases between the two ends. The DNA of the CDR3 is TGTGCCACCAGTGATTTCCGGGGGAGCGGTCCAGATACGCAGTATTTT. Amino acid sequence: CATSDFRGSGPDTQYF.

The rearrangement joins TRBV20-1 to TRBJ1-1; D might be TRBD1 (6 bases). The CDR3 covers 16 residues. V lost 4 bases to trimming and J lost 0 bases, with 18 bases between them. The germline V gene encodes CDR1 DFQATT and CDR2 SNEGSKA (reference sequence). DNA for the CDR3: TGCAGTGCTACCACCTTTCGGGGGGGCATGAACACTGAAGCTTTCTTT. This encodes CSATTFRGGMNTEAFF.

Concerning this clonotype: Because it lacks the conserved phenylalanine or tryptophan at the end, this CDR3 is likely a read error. CDR3: CASSSLAGAGYNEQFL. The CDR3 bases are TGTGCCAGCAGTTCCCTAGCGGGAGCGGGGTACAATGAGCAGTTCCTC. The chain joins TRBV6-5 to TRBJ2-1; 10 bases match TRBD2. Losses at the gene ends were 4 bases for V and 4 bases for J; bases not matched to a gene: 7. Germline-derived CDR1 and CDR2 are MNHEY and SVGAGI. The length of the CDR3 is 16 residues.

This clonotype was counted between two and nine times. The V and J genes are TRBV20-1 and TRBJ2-7, with D perhaps matching TRBD1 or TRBD2 (5 bases each). Germline assignment: CDR1 DFQATT and CDR2 SNEGSKA (reference sequence). V lost 5 bases, J lost 0 bases, and 11 bases lay in between. The CDR3 runs to 13 residues. This CDR3 reads CSARRESSYEQYF. CDR3 sequence (DNA): TGCAGTGCTCGCAGGGAGAGCTCCTACGAGCAGTACTTC.

This clonotype was observed a handful of times. This CDR3 is CASSPRSRRGEKLFF. The DNA of the CDR3 is TGTGCCAGCAGCCCCCGATCCCGGAGGGGTGAAAAACTGTTTTTT. The chain couples TRBV7-6 to TRBJ1-4, with a possible D match to TRBD1 (5 bases). CDR3 length: 15 amino acids. From germline, CDR1 is SGHVS and CDR2 FNYEAQ. V lost 5 bases and J 7 bases, leaving 17 bases between the germline ends.